This T cell receptor beta chain appears in the sequencing data of a study of OX40 agonist ivuxolimab in advanced cancers. This CDR3 spans 15 amino acids. The V end lost 2 bases, the J end lost 5 bases, and 12 bases lay between the germline ends. Germline CDR1 and CDR2: MNHEY and SVGAGI. Study-level points and caveats: Clones of CD4+ and CD8+ blood T cells grew by week 6 at doses of 0.1 to 3.0 mg/kg.

Worth noting for this clone: Its antigen is still unknown.

The table came from immunoSEQ multiplex PCR; TCRdb's copy has only in-frame clones and leaves some out. The top ten hold roughly 22% of the sample, which has under 30,000 clones, just over 90% seen once. The sequenced sample was CD4+ or CD8+ T cells sorted from blood, obtained in a trial of the OX40 agonist ivuxolimab. The V gene is TRBV6-5, the J gene TRBJ2-2; D is possibly TRBD1 (6 bases). This TCR was sampled from an adult with an advanced solid tumor such as melanoma, head and neck, liver or kidney cancer. The CDR3 sequence is CASSYADSSTGELFF. In nucleotides, the CDR3 is TGTGCCAGCAGTTACGCGGACAGCAGTACCGGGGAGCTGTTTTTT.